This is a list of T cell receptor beta chains from one sample in a study of blood T cell repertoires in COVID-19. Data came from immunoSEQ multiplex PCR; TCRdb stores just in-frame clones and leaves some out. The table records under 150,000 clones, around 84% of them present only once. Sequenced input: PBMCs or T cells enriched from blood (not recorded which). The receptor source for this set is a woman aged 50 to 60 who had been exposed to COVID-19. Both conserved end residues are trimmed from each CDR3. A D gene is named only where the DNA matches it firmly.

d_gene,j_gene,v_gene,CDR3aa
TRBD2,TRBJ2-1,TRBV7-7,ASSLGAAGGTKAVGEQF
TRBD1,TRBJ2-7,TRBV7-2,ASSLTGAYTYEQY
TRBD1,TRBJ2-5,TRBV7-2,ASSYGQGAGETQY
TRBD1,TRBJ2-7,TRBV27,ASGTGTGGSYEQY
-,TRBJ2-5,TRBV15,ATSRDRETQY
TRBD2,TRBJ2-7,TRBV11-3,ASSLGGTSGNYEQY
-,TRBJ1-4,TRBV11-2,ASSLDAGPWDEKLF
TRBD1,TRBJ2-7,TRBV5-1,ASSLTGAPSYEQY
TRBD1,TRBJ1-2,TRBV5-1,ASRSGYRTGNGYT
-,TRBJ1-2,TRBV4-3,ASSQEEGNYGYT
TRBD2,TRBJ2-7,TRBV11-2,ASSLGGLASEQY
-,TRBJ2-3,TRBV28,ASILTGGGPGSTDTQY
-,TRBJ2-2,TRBV5-4,ASSLRHWTGELF
TRBD2,TRBJ2-2,TRBV5-1,ASSRVTTSGGENTGELF
TRBD1,TRBJ1-1,TRBV19,ASSILDRDTEAF
TRBD2,TRBJ2-1,TRBV19,ASSPGTSPHNEQF
-,TRBJ2-1,TRBV10-1,ATAKGAYNEQF
-,TRBJ1-2,TRBV11-1,ASSSGGFLYGYT
-,TRBJ2-7,TRBV27,ASKFLTSSEQY
TRBD1,TRBJ2-1,TRBV27,ATWTGSYNEQF
TRBD1,TRBJ1-1,TRBV2,ASGTGGQGGTEAF
-,TRBJ1-2,TRBV9,ASRGLGGGYT
TRBD2,TRBJ2-2,TRBV5-1,ASSLLKLAGGQGELF
-,TRBJ2-1,TRBV5-1,ASSLASGYYNEQF
-,TRBJ1-5,TRBV27,ASSSQGSNQPQH
-,TRBJ1-4,TRBV19,ASSIGREKLF
-,TRBJ2-2,TRBV10-3,AISGQAGPTGELF
TRBD1,TRBJ1-6,TRBV4-2,ASSHLAGTGSARYNSPLH
TRBD2,TRBJ2-2,TRBV9,ASSVETSVVAGELF
-,TRBJ1-1,TRBV7-2,ASSFSGVPNTEAF
TRBD2,TRBJ2-1,TRBV5-1,ASSLRASGAHNEQF
TRBD1,TRBJ1-5,TRBV7-9,ASSFIGGQGPQH
-,TRBJ1-1,TRBV29-1,SVEGGGGEAF
TRBD1,TRBJ1-6,TRBV2,ASTQGAGSPLH
TRBD2,TRBJ2-7,TRBV7-2,ASSLALAGGLEQY
TRBD1,TRBJ2-7,TRBV23-1,AVLRDRGDEQY
-,TRBJ1-4,TRBV21-1,ASSKVGSEGDRGCTNEKLF
-,TRBJ2-1,TRBV3-1/TRBV3-2,ASSPGTTTNEQF
TRBD1,TRBJ1-1,TRBV6-5,ASQTGSMNTEAF
TRBD2,TRBJ2-1,TRBV10-2,ASTGLAGAPDNEQF
-,TRBJ1-1,TRBV5-4,ASSLDQGGNTEAF
-,TRBJ2-5,TRBV7-9,ASSTGSEKTQY
TRBD1,TRBJ1-1,TRBV5-1,ASSPGTGGLNTEAF
TRBD2,TRBJ2-1,TRBV7-3,ASSLSPQRGNEQF
TRBD1,TRBJ2-7,TRBV10-2,ASRGTGVGFYEQY
-,TRBJ2-7,TRBV7-3,ASSFAGTYEQY
-,TRBJ1-6,TRBV3-1/TRBV3-2,ASSPQGSPLH
TRBD1,TRBJ2-7,TRBV6-6,ASSPTWGQESYEQY
TRBD2,TRBJ2-7,TRBV3-1/TRBV3-2,ASSLGTSGGYEQY
-,TRBJ2-1,TRBV7-2,ASSPAYGANEQF
-,TRBJ1-3,TRBV18,ASSRTGGNTIY
TRBD1,TRBJ2-7,TRBV6-1,ASSEAQGTGAYEQY
-,TRBJ2-1,TRBV4-2,ASSQDAGRGGEQF
TRBD1,TRBJ1-2,TRBV2,ASSTWRDRELYGYT
-,TRBJ1-5,TRBV28,ASSTSGEGPQH
-,TRBJ2-6,TRBV20-1,SASSTGTSGANVLT
TRBD2,TRBJ2-5,TRBV11-3,ASSLGGVAGVGETQY
-,TRBJ2-6,TRBV5-4,ASSLSTNSGANVLT